This T cell receptor (beta chain) came from a study of cytomegalovirus exposure and HLA in healthy donors. Measured with immunoSEQ multiplex PCR; TCRdb has only the in-frame clones, and not every one. The table lists some 240,000 clones, 70% to 90% of them singletons, with roughly 5.7% in the top ten. The V and J ends lost 4 bases and 2 bases, in that order; junction bases with no gene match: 12. This CDR3 has 18 amino acids. Germline CDR1 is MGHRA and CDR2 is YSYEKL. Points on this clone: Antigen: not known.

Whole-study findings and limits: The study put under 200 TCR beta chains on its list as cytomegalovirus-associated. The study found most TCR sequences rare, yet found some public TCRs in many donors.

The rearrangement joins TRBV4-1 to TRBJ2-4, with 9 bases aligning to TRBD2. Sequences were obtained from PBMCs. The source is a woman younger than 35 in good health and CMV-seronegative. The CDR3 reads CASSLGGAGGPSKNIQYF. The CDR3 nucleotides read TGCGCCAGCAGCCTGGGCGGTGCGGGGGGGCCCTCCAAAAACATTCAGTACTTC.